This entry features one T cell receptor (beta chain) sequence. Its cognate antigen is unknown. This CDR3 has 15 amino acids. With V trimmed by 2 bases and J by 2 bases, 3 bases remained unmatched. The sample originates from a study of T cells after yellow fever vaccination. General study results and limits: Clonotypes found in both CD4 and CD8 compartments made up a small share. After the booster, 96% of CD4 and just over 85% of CD8 primary-response clones were re-detected.

MiXCR was run by TCRdb on the 5' RACE reads, yielding one entry per CDR3 protein. The repertoire holds hundreds of thousands of distinct CDR3 sequences, about 13% seen once, with roughly an eighth in the top ten. Material: PBMCs, obtained on the day of the yellow fever booster vaccination. This clonotype was obtained from a young man who received the YFV17D yellow fever vaccine. The rearrangement links TRBV12-3 or TRBV12-4 to TRBJ2-7, with 10 bases that match TRBD2. As DNA, the CDR3 is TGTGCCAGCAGTTTATCTAGCGGGGGCACCTACGAGCAGTACTTC. Translating gives CASSLSSGGTYEQYF.